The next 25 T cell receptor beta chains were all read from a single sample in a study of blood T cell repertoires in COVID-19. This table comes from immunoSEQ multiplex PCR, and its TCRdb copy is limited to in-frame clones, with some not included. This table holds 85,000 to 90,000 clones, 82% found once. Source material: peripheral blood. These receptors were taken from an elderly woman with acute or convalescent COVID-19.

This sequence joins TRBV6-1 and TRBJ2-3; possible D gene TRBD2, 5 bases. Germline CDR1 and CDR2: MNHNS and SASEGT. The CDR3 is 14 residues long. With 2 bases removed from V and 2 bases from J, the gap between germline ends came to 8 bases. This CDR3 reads CASSEPGNTDTQYF. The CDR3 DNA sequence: TGTGCCAGCAGTGAACCCGGGAACACAGATACGCAGTATTTT.

The CDR3 coding sequence is TGTGCCAGCAGCTTAGGGCAAGGACTAGCGGGGGATAATGAGCAGTTCTTC. It encodes CASSLGQGLAGDNEQFF. The chain links TRBV7-8 to TRBJ2-1, with TRBD2 matching over 13 bases. Germline V CDR1 and CDR2: SGHVS, FQNEAQ. Trimming cost V 1 base and J 7 bases; bases outside gene matches: 7. The CDR3 has 17 amino acids.

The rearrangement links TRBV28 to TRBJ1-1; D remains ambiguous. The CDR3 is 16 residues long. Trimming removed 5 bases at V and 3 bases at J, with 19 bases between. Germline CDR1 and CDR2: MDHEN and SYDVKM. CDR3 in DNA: TGTGCCAGCAGTCAACCCGTGCGGGTGAAGTACACTGAAGCTTTCTTT. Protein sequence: CASSQPVRVKYTEAFF.

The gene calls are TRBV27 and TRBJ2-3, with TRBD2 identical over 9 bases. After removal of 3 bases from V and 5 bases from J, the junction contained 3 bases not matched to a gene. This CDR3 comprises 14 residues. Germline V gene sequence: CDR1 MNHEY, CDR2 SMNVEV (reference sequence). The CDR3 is CASSFPTSGDTQYF. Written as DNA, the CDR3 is TGTGCCAGCAGTTTCCCGACTAGCGGAGATACGCAGTATTTT.

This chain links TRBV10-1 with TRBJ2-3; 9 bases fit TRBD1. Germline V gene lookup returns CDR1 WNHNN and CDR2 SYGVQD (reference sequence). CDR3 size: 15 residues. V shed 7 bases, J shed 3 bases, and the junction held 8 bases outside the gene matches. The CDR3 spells CASKRDRDGTDTQYF. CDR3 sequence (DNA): TGCGCCAGCAAACGGGACAGGGATGGGACAGATACGCAGTATTTT.

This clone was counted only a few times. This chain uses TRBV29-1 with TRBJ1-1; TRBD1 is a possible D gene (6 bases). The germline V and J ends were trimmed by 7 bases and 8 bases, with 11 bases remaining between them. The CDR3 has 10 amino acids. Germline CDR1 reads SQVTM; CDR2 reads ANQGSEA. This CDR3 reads CSASGTEAFF. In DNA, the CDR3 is TGCAGCGCTTCCGGGACAGAAGCTTTCTTT. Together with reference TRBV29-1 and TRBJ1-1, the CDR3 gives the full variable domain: SAVISQKPSRDICQRGTSLTIQCQVDSQVTMMFWYRQQPGQSLTLIATANQGSEATYESGFVIDKFPISRPNLTFSTLTVSNMSPEDSSIYLCSASGTEAFFGQGTRLTVV.

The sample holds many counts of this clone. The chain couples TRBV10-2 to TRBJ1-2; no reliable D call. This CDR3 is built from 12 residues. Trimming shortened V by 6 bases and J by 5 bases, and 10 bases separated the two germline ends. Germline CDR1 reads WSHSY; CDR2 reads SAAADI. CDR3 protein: CASSLSGYGYTF. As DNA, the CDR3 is TGCGCCAGCAGCCTTTCGGGGTATGGCTACACCTTC.

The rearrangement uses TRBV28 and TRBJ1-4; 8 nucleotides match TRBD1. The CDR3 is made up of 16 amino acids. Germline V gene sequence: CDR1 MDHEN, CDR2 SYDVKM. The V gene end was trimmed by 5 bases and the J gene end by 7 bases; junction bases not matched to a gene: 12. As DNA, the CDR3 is TGTGCCAGCAGTACCCGCAGGGGGCGGTTTGGTGAAAAACTGTTTTTT. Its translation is CASSTRRGRFGEKLFF.

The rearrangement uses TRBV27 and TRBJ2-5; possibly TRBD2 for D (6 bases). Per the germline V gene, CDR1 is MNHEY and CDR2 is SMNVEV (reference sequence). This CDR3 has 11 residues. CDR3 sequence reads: CSTGRLETQYF. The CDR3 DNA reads TGTTCCACGGGGAGGCTAGAGACCCAGTACTTC.

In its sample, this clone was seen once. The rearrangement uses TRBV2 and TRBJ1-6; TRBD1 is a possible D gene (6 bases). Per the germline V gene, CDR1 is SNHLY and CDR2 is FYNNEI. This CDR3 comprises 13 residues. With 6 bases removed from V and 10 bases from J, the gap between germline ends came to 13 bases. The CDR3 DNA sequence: TGTGCCAGCAGAACAGGGAGGGACTCACCCCTCCACTTT. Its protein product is CASRTGRDSPLHF. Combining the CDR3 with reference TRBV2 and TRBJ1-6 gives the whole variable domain EPEVTQTPSHQVTQMGQEVILRCVPISNHLYFYWYRQILGQKVEFLVSFYNNEISEKSEIFDDQFSVERPDGSNFTLKIRSTKLEDSAMYFCASRTGRDSPLHFGNGTRLTVT.

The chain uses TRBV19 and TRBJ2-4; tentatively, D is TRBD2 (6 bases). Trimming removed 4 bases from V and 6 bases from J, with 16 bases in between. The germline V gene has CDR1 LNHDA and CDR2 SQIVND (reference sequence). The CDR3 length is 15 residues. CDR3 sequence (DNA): TGTGCCAGTAGTAGAGGTATCGGCGGGGCAAACATTCAGTACTTC. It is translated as CASSRGIGGANIQYF.

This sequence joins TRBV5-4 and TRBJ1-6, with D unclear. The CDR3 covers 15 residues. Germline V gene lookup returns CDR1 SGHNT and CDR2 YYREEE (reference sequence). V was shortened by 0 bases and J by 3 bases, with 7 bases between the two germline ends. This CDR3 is CASSLDSLYNSPLHF. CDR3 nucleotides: TGTGCCAGCAGCTTGGACAGCCTCTATAATTCACCCCTCCACTTT.

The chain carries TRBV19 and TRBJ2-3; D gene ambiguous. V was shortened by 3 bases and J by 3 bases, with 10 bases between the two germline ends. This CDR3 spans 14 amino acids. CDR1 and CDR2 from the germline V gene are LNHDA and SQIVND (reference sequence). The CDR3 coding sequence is TGTGCCAGTAGTATCAGATGGTCGACAGATACGCAGTATTTT. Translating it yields CASSIRWSTDTQYF. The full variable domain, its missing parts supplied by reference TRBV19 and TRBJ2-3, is DGGITQSPKYLFRKEGQNVTLSCEQNLNHDAMYWYRQDPGQGLRLIYYSQIVNDFQKGDIAEGYSVSREKKESFPLTVTSAQKNPTAFYLCASSIRWSTDTQYFGPGTRLTVL.

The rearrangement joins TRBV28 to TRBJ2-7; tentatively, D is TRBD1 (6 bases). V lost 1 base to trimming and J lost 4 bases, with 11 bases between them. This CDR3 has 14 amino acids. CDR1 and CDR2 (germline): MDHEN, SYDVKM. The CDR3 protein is CASSLLGALYEQYF. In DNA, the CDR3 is TGTGCCAGCAGTTTATTGGGGGCCTTGTACGAGCAGTACTTC. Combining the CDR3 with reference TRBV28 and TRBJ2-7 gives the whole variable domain DVKVTQSSRYLVKRTGEKVFLECVQDMDHENMFWYRQDPGLGLRLIYFSYDVKMKEKGDIPEGYSVSREKKERFSLILESASTNQTSMYLCASSLLGALYEQYFGPGTRLTVT.

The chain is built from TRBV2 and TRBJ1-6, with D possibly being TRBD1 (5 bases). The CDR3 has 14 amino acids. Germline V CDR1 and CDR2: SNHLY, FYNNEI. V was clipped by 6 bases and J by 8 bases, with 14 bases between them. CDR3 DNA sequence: TGTGCCAGCAGCAAAGGGGCCTTAGATTCACCCCTCCACTTT. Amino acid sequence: CASSKGALDSPLHF.

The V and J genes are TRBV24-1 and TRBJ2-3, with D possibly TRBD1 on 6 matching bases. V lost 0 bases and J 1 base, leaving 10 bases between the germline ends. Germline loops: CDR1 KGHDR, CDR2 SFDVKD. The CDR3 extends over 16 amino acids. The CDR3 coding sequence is TGTGCCACCAGTGATTTGGGGGGCCAAGGCACAGATACGCAGTATTTT. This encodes CATSDLGGQGTDTQYF.

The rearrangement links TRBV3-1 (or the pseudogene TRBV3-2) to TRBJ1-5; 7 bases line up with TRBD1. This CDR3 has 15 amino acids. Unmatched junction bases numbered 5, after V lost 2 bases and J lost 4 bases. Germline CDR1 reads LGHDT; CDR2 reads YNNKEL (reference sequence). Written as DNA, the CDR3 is TGTGCCAGCAGCCAATCCCCAGGGGGGAATCAGCCCCAGCATTTT. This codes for CASSQSPGGNQPQHF.

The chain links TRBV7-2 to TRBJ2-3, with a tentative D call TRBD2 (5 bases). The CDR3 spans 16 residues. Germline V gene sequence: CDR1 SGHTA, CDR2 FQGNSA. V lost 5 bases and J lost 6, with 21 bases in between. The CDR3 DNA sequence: TGTGCCAGCAGCCAACGCCTGGCCGGGGTGGGGGATACGCAGTATTTT. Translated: CASSQRLAGVGDTQYF.

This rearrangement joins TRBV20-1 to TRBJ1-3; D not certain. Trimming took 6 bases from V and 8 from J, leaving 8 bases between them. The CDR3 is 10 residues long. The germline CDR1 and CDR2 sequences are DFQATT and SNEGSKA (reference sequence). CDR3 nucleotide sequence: TGCAGTGCAAGCCGGGACACCATATATTTT. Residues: CSASRDTIYF.

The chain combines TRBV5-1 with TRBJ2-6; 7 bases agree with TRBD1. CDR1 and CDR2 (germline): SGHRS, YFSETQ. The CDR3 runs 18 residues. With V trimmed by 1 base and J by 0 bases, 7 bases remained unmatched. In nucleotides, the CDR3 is TGCGCCAGCAGCTTGTTCGACAGGGCAAGCTCTGGGGCCAACGTCCTGACTTTC. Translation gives CASSLFDRASSGANVLTF.

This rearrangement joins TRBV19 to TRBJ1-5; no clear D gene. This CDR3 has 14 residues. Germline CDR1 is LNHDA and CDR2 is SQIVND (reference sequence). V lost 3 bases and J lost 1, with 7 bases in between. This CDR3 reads CASSIGHSNQPQHF. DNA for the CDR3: TGTGCCAGTAGTATTGGCCACAGCAATCAGCCCCAGCATTTT.

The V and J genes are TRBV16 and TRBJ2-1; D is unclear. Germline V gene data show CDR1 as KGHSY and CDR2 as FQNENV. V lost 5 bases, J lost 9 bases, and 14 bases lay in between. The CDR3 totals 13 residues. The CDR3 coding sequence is TGTGCCAGCAGCGTAGGTACTATTGGTGAGCAGTTCTTC. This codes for CASSVGTIGEQFF.

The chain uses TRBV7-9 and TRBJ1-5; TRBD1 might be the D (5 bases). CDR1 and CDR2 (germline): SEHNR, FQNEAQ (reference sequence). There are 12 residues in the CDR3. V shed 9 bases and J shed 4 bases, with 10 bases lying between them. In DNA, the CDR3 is TGTGCCAGTTGCAGGGAAAATCAGCCCCAGCATTTT. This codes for CASCRENQPQHF.

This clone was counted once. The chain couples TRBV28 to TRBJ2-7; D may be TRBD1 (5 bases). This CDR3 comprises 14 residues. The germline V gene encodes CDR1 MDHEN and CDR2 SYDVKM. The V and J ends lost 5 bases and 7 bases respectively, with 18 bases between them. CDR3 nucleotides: TGTGCCAGCAGTCTACAGGTGTATCTGGAGGAGCAGTACTTC. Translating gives CASSLQVYLEEQYF.

CDR3 nucleotide sequence: TGTGCCAGCAGGCCGACTAGTGGTGGCGGGGAGCTGTTTTTT. Residues: CASRPTSGGGELFF. The V call is TRBV28, the J call TRBJ2-2; possible D gene TRBD2, 6 bases. Germline V lookup: CDR1 MDHEN, CDR2 SYDVKM. V was clipped by 6 bases and J by 7 bases, with 15 bases between them. The CDR3 extends over 14 amino acids.